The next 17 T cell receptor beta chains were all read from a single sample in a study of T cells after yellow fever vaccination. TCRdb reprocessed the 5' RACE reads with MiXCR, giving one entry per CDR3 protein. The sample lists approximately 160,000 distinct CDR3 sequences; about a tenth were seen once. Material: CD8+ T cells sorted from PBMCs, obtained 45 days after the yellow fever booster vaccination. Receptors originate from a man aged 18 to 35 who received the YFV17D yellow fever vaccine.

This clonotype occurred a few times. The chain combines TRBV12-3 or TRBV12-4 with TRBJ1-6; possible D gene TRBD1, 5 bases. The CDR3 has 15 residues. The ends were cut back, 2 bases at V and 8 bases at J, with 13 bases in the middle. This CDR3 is CASSLQGPRYSPLHF. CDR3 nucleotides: TGTGCCAGCAGTTTACAGGGCCCAAGATATTCACCCCTCCACTTT.

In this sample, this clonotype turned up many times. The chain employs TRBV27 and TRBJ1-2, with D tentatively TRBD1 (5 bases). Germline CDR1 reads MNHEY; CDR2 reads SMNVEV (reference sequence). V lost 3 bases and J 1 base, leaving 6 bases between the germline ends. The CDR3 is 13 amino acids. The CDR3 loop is CASSFGGNYGYTF. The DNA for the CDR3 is TGTGCCAGCAGTTTCGGGGGTAACTATGGCTACACCTTC.

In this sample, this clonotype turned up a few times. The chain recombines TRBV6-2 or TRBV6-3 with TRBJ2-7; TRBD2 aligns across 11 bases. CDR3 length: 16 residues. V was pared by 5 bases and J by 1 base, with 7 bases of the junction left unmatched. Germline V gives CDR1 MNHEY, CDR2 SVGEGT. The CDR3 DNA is TGTGCCAGCAGTCCCTATCCTAGCGGGGGGTCCTACGAGCAGTACGTC. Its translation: CASSPYPSGGSYEQYV.

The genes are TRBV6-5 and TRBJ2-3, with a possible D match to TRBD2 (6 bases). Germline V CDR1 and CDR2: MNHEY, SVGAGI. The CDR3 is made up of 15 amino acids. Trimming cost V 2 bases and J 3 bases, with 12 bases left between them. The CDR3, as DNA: TGTGCCAGCAGTTACACAACGGGAGAGACAGATACGCAGTATTTT. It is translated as CASSYTTGETDTQYF.

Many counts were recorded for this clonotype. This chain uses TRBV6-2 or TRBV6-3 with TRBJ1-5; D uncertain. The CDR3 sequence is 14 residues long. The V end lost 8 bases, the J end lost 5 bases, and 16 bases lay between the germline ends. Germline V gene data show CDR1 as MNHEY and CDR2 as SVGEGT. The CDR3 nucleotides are TGTGCCAGCCCGGATGCGGCCCCCCATCAGCCCCAGCATTTT. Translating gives CASPDAAPHQPQHF.

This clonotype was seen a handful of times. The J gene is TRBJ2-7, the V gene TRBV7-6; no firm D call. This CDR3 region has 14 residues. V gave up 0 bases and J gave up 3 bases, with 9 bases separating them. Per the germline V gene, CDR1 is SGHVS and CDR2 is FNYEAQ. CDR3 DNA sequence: TGTGCCAGCAGCTTAGCGGGCTGGAGCTACGAGCAGTACGTC. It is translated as CASSLAGWSYEQYV.

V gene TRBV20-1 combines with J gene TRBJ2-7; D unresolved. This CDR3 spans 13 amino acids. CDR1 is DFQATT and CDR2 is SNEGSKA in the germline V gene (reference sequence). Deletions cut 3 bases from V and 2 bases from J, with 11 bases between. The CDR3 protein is CSARGREPYEQYF. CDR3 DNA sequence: TGCAGTGCTAGGGGCAGAGAGCCCTACGAGCAGTACTTC.

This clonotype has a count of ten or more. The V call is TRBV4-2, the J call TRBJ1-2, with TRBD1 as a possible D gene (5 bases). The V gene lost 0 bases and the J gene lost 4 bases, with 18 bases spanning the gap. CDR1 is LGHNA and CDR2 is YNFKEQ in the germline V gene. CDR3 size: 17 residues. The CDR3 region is CASSQEVSGAPGYGYTF. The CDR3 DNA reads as TGTGCCAGCAGCCAAGAAGTAAGCGGGGCCCCTGGCTATGGCTACACCTTC.

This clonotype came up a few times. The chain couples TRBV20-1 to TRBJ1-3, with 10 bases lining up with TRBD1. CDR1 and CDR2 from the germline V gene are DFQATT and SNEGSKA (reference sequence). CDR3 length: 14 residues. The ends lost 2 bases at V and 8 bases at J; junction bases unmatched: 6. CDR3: CSARPGTGDDTIYF. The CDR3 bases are TGCAGTGCTAGACCAGGGACAGGGGATGACACCATATATTTT.

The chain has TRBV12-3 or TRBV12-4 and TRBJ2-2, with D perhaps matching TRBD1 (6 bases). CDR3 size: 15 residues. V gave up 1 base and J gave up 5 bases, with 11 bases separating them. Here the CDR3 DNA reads TGTGCCAGCAGTTTAGTACAGGGCGGAACCGGGGAGCTGTTTTTT. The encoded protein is CASSLVQGGTGELFF.

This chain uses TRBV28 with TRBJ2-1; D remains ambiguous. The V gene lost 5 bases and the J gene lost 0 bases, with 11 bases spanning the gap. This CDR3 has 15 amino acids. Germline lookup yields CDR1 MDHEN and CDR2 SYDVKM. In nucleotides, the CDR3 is TGTGCCAGCAGTCCACATTTAAGCTCCTACAATGAGCAGTTCTTC. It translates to CASSPHLSSYNEQFF.

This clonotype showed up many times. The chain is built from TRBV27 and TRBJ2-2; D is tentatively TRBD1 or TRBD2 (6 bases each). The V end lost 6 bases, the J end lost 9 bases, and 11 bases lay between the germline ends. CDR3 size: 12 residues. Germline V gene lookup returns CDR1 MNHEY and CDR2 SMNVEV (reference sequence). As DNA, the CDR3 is TGTGCCAGCAGCTTGGGGGGCCGGGAGCTGTTTTTT. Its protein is CASSLGGRELFF.

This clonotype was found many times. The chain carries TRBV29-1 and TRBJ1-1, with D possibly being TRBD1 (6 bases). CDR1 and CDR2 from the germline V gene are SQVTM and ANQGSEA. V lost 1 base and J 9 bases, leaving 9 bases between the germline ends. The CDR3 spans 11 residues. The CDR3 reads CSVEAQGQAFF. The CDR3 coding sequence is TGCAGCGTTGAAGCCCAGGGGCAAGCTTTCTTT.

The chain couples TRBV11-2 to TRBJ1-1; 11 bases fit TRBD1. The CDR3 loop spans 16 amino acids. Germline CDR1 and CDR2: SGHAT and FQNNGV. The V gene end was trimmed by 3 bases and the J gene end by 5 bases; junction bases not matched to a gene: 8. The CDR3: CASSLGQGVVGTEAFF. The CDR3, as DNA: TGTGCCAGCAGCTTGGGACAGGGGGTTGTTGGAACTGAAGCTTTCTTT. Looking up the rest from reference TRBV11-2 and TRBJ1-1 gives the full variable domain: EAGVAQSPRYKIIEKRQSVAFWCNPISGHATLYWYQQILGQGPKLLIQFQNNGVVDDSQLPKDRFSAERLKGVDSTLKIQPAKLEDSAVYLCASSLGQGVVGTEAFFGQGTRLTVV.

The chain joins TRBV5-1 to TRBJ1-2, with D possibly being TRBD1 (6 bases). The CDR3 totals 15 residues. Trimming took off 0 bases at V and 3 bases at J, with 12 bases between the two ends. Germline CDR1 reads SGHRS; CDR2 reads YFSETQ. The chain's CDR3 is CASSLVGRGDYGYTF. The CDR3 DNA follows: TGCGCCAGCAGCTTGGTGGGCAGGGGCGACTATGGCTACACCTTC.

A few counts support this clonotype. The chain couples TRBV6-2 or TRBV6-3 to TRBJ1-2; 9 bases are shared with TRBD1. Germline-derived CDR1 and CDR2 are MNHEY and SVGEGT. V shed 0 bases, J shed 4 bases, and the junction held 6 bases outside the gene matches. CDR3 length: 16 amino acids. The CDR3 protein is CASSYSPGQGVYGYTF. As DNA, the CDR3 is TGTGCCAGCAGTTACTCTCCGGGACAGGGAGTCTATGGCTACACCTTC.

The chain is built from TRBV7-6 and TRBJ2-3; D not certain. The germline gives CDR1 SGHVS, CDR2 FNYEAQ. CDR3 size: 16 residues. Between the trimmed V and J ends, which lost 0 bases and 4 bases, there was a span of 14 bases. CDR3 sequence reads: CASSLALRQIPDTQYF. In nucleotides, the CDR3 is TGTGCCAGCAGCTTAGCGCTAAGGCAGATACCAGATACGCAGTATTTT.